This TCR beta chain was sequenced during a study of PD-1 blockade in classical Hodgkin lymphoma (dated by TCRdb to between 2020 and 2021). The study in broad terms: To define a peripheral blood immune signature of response to PD-1 blockade in classical Hodgkin lymphoma, the study combined TCR beta sequencing with CyTOF.

From a lookup of the germline V gene, CDR1 and CDR2 are SGHTA and FQGTGA. Deletion took 4 bases off V and 2 bases off J, with a span of 17 bases between the germline ends. The cysteine opens and the phenylalanine closes a CDR3 of 16 amino acids. Only the CDR3 part of the read is kept: 48 bases, read in frame from the first base. Per the publication, the time point label means: newly diagnosed, previously untreated cHL patient sample. PBMCs from patients with newly diagnosed, previously untreated classical Hodgkin lymphoma were sequenced as a comparison group for the relapsed/refractory trial patients. Peripheral blood was collected in 8 mL Vacutainer Cell Preparation Tubes, from which PBMCs were isolated by centrifugation and then cryopreserved. A word on this clone: No antigen is known for it. Base qualities are not recorded, but no much larger clone differs from it by a single base.

Beyond this particular receptor, the publication reports: Baseline TCR diversity was reported to be lower in newly diagnosed patients than in healthy donors, and even lower in relapsed/refractory patients. The study was restricted to a single clinical trial cohort, and the causes of repertoire differences, possibly disease activity or prior therapy, were left undefined.

Genomic DNA was isolated using the Qiagen DNeasy kit from unsorted PBMCs as well as from negatively selected CD4+ and CD8+ fractions. TCR beta CDR3 regions were subjected to amplification by immunoSEQ multiplex PCR with primers that anneal to V and J segments. A synthetic immune receptor repertoire was used to minimize amplification bias, and remaining bias was computationally removed after sequencing. The paper's processing steps were these. Custom Python scripts were used to quantify repertoire diversity as the Shannon entropy index. The unsorted, CD4+ and CD8+ repertoires were each analyzed separately, with the exception of combined analyses, where CD4+ and CD8+ sequences were merged in silico. TCRdb's version of the immuneACCESS table is confined to in-frame rearrangements and falls short of the full clone set. An unresolved V gene accounts for under half of the shortfall where checked; the remainder is of unknown origin. From that table come the V and J calls and clone size; the DNA was used to work out D and trimming. The sample table records tens of thousands of clones; around 94% of these occur just once. The ten largest make up less than 5% of the sample.

The sequenced sample consisted of peripheral blood mononuclear cells (PBMCs). This receptor was identified in a human donor with classical Hodgkin lymphoma. The chain joins TRBV7-3 to TRBJ2-5; the D region possibly corresponds to TRBD1 (5 bases align). The nucleotide sequence reads TGTGCCAGCAGCTCCGGTTGGGGTAGGGGACAAGAGACCCAGTACTTC. This codes for CASSSGWGRGQETQYF.